This T cell receptor beta chain is drawn from a study of cytomegalovirus exposure and HLA in healthy donors. Study overall: HLA-typed donors were the source of approximately 85 million unique TCRs held in an early data release. Regarding the study as a whole: Across HLA loci, a later analysis found differing TCR association rates, with DRB1 most and HLA-C fewest. According to the study, 150 to 200 TCR beta chains were cytomegalovirus-associated. A prior analysis recorded that most TCR beta V segments were productive about 87% or about 30% of the time.

Primers for the PCR totalled 60 Vbeta and 13 Jbeta. Clones were read by immunoSEQ multiplex PCR, and TCRdb kept only the in-frame ones, dropping some. Here the sample spans approximately 190,000 clones, 70% to 85% being singletons. Germline V lookup: CDR1 SGHTA, CDR2 FQGTGA. J gave up 4 bases and V 8 bases, and 10 bases lay outside the gene matches. The CDR3 covers 16 residues. Note on this clone: Its matching antigen is unknown.

The TCR originated in a boy younger than 10 in good health and CMV-seronegative. This chain uses TRBV7-3 with TRBJ1-5, with TRBD1 identical over 11 bases. Sequencing used PBMCs. The CDR3 DNA follows: TGTGCCAGCGTTGTCGGGACAGGGGGTGGAAATCAGCCCCAGCATTTT. This encodes CASVVGTGGGNQPQHF.